The 28 T cell receptor beta chains presented below share a single source sample, sequenced in a study of radiotherapy plus CTLA-4 blockade in lung cancer. Produced via immunoSEQ multiplex PCR; TCRdb's table is partial and in-frame only. The table includes roughly 120,000 clones, 65% to 85% detected once. The sample in question was peripheral blood, obtained from a patient treated with radiotherapy plus ipilimumab. The receptors were gathered from a human donor with non-small cell lung cancer who had a partial response to radiotherapy plus ipilimumab.

The count of this clone is one. The gene calls are TRBV5-6 and TRBJ1-2; D is ambiguous. V was clipped by 5 bases and J by 4 bases, with 18 bases between them. CDR1 is SGHDT, CDR2 YYEEEE, per germline. The CDR3 sequence is 15 residues long. CDR3 nucleotide sequence: TGTGCCAGCAGTCGCCGGCAGGCCAAGACCTATGGCTACACCTTC. Protein product: CASSRRQAKTYGYTF. Complete variable domain (other parts from reference TRBV5-6 and TRBJ1-2): DAGVTQSPTHLIKTRGQQVTLRCSPKSGHDTVSWYQQALGQGPQFIFQYYEEEERQRGNFPDRFSGHQFPNYSSELNVNALLLGDSALYLCASSRRQAKTYGYTFGSGTRLTVV.

This chain links TRBV5-5 with TRBJ1-2; D is unresolved. V was clipped by 4 bases and J by 8 bases, with 15 bases between them. The CDR3 spans 13 residues. Germline V gives CDR1 SGHKS, CDR2 YYEKEE (reference sequence). CDR3 residues: CASSPRFLEGYTF. In nucleotides, the CDR3 is TGTGCCAGCAGCCCTCGATTCCTGGAGGGCTACACCTTC.

This clone has just a few counts. The gene calls are TRBV5-1 and TRBJ1-1, with D uncertain. The V end was cut by 0 bases, the J end by 5 bases, with 11 bases between. From germline, CDR1 is SGHRS and CDR2 YFSETQ. The CDR3 has 14 amino acids. In nucleotides, the CDR3 is TGCGCCAGCAGCTTGGGAGGGAAAGGAACTGAAGCTTTCTTT. Its translation is CASSLGGKGTEAFF.

The chain combines TRBV9 with TRBJ2-7; 12 bases are shared with TRBD2. The V and J ends lost 4 bases and 3 bases, in that order; junction bases with no gene match: 20. The CDR3 is 20 residues long. Germline CDR1 is SGDLS and CDR2 is YYNGEE. CDR3 in amino acids: CASSRGVRLAGESSDYEQYF. CDR3 DNA: TGTGCCAGCAGCCGTGGGGTGCGACTAGCGGGAGAGTCTTCTGACTACGAGCAGTACTTC.

The J gene is TRBJ2-2, the V gene TRBV19, with 7 bases that match TRBD1. Germline lookup yields CDR1 LNHDA and CDR2 SQIVND (reference sequence). Trimming removed 5 bases from V and 1 base from J; junction bases left unmatched: 7. This CDR3 has 16 residues. CDR3 in amino acids: CASSVPGQLNTGELFF. The CDR3 nucleotides are TGTGCCAGTAGTGTCCCGGGACAGTTGAACACCGGGGAGCTGTTTTTT.

The chain carries TRBV7-6 and TRBJ2-5; D not certain. V lost 5 bases and J lost 5, with 12 bases in between. The CDR3 consists of 13 residues. CDR1 SGHVS and CDR2 FNYEAQ come from the germline V gene. DNA of the CDR3: TGTGCCAGCAGCCCCGGGTATCGGGAGACCCAGTACTTC. This sequence encodes CASSPGYRETQYF. Looking up the rest from reference TRBV7-6 and TRBJ2-5 gives the full variable domain: GAGVSQSPRYKVTKRGQDVALRCDPISGHVSLYWYRQALGQGPEFLTYFNYEAQQDKSGLPNDRFSAERPEGSISTLTIQRTEQRDSAMYRCASSPGYRETQYFGPGTRLLVL.

This chain joins TRBV7-2 and TRBJ2-4; 8 bases are shared with TRBD1. In germline, CDR1 is SGHTA, CDR2 FQGNSA. The CDR3 contains 13 residues. With V trimmed by 3 bases and J by 15 bases, 10 bases remained unmatched. The DNA of the CDR3 is TGTGCCAGCAGCTTTGCCGGGACAGGCATCCCGTACTTC. It translates to CASSFAGTGIPYF.

This chain uses TRBV7-3 with TRBJ2-5; 7 bases fit TRBD2. The CDR3 spans 15 residues. Germline CDR1 SGHTA, CDR2 FQGTGA. The J segment lost 2 bases and the V segment lost 0 bases, leaving 3 bases of the junction unmatched. CDR3 nucleotide sequence: TGTGCCAGCAGCTTAACGGGACTACTACAAGAGACCCAGTACTTC. Protein sequence: CASSLTGLLQETQYF.

The chain has TRBV7-2 and TRBJ2-7, with 9 bases identical to TRBD2. After removal of 0 bases from V and 4 bases from J, the junction contained 1 base not matched to a gene. The germline V gene encodes CDR1 SGHTA and CDR2 FQGNSA. The CDR3 runs to 14 residues. The CDR3 spells CASSLASGGYEQYV. As DNA, the CDR3 is TGTGCCAGCAGCTTAGCTAGCGGGGGATACGAGCAGTACGTC.

The rearrangement uses TRBV7-9 and TRBJ1-1, with TRBD1 matching 8 bases. CDR3 length: 16 amino acids. V lost 3 bases, J lost 0 bases, and 6 bases stayed unmatched. CDR1 is SEHNR and CDR2 is FQNEAQ in the germline V gene (reference sequence). CDR3 loop: CASSLAGQGMNTEAFF. The CDR3 coding sequence is TGTGCCAGCAGCTTGGCCGGACAGGGCATGAACACTGAAGCTTTCTTT.

V is TRBV5-1 and J is TRBJ2-7; 9 nucleotides match TRBD1. The CDR3 loop spans 14 amino acids. The germline gives CDR1 SGHRS, CDR2 YFSETQ. Trimming cost V 3 bases and J 4 bases; bases outside gene matches: 5. Written as DNA, the CDR3 is TGCGCCAGCAGCTCTACAGGGGGCGGATACGAGCAGTACGTC. Its protein product is CASSSTGGGYEQYV.

This clone was picked up a small number of times. The gene calls are TRBV30 and TRBJ2-7; 8 bases align to TRBD1. There are 15 residues in the CDR3. Germline V gives CDR1 GTSNPN, CDR2 SVGIG (reference sequence). V lost 4 bases to trimming and J lost 3 bases; unmatched junction nucleotides: 11. CDR3 coding DNA: TGTGCCTGGATCGATACACCAGGACAGGGCTACGAGCAGTACTTC. Protein product: CAWIDTPGQGYEQYF.

V usage is TRBV6-4 and J usage is TRBJ2-3; 8 nucleotides match TRBD1. The junction had 6 bases not matched to a gene; V was cut back by 5 bases and J by 5 bases. The CDR3 length is 14 residues. The V gene's germline CDR1 is MRHNA and CDR2 SNTAGT. CDR3 coding DNA: TGTGCCAGCAGTCTCCAGGGGGCAATAGATACGCAGTATTTT. It encodes CASSLQGAIDTQYF.

The gene calls are TRBV5-4 and TRBJ2-7, with a weak D call TRBD1 (6 bases). The V end was cut by 4 bases, the J end by 2 bases, with 25 bases between. CDR3 length equals 18 residues. In germline, CDR1 is SGHNT, CDR2 YYREEE (reference sequence). CDR3 nucleotides: TGTGCCAGCAGCCTCCAGATCAGGGCAGGGGCCGGAGCCTACGAGCAGTACTTC. Its translation: CASSLQIRAGAGAYEQYF.

This clone was found a few times. A much larger clone lies a single base off, so this may be a read error. The J gene is TRBJ2-7, the V gene TRBV6-5; a possible D gene is TRBD1 (6 bases). The CDR3 loop spans 13 amino acids. Trimming shortened V by 2 bases and J by 3 bases, and 8 bases separated the two germline ends. Germline CDR1 reads MNHEY; CDR2 reads SVGAGI. The CDR3 region has the DNA TGTGCCAGCAGTTACAGGGGGAACTACGAGCAGTACTTC. This codes for CASSYRGNYEQYF.

This chain links TRBV19 with TRBJ1-2; weak D call: TRBD1 (5 bases). Germline loops: CDR1 LNHDA, CDR2 SQIVND (reference sequence). V shed 0 bases and J shed 6 bases, with 11 bases lying between them. CDR3 length equals 14 residues. CDR3 bases: TGTGCCAGTAGTATAGATCGGGGGGTAGATGGCTACACCTTC. Protein sequence: CASSIDRGVDGYTF.

This clone occurred a few times. The V gene is TRBV7-9, the J gene TRBJ2-5; D is perhaps TRBD1 (5 bases). This CDR3 is built from 12 residues. Trimming shortened V by 6 bases and J by 4 bases, and 9 bases separated the two germline ends. From germline, CDR1 is SEHNR and CDR2 FQNEAQ (reference sequence). The CDR3 here is CASSRGIETQYF. The CDR3 DNA is TGTGCCAGCAGTAGGGGAATAGAGACCCAGTACTTC.

This sequence joins TRBV6-5 and TRBJ1-5; 9 nucleotides align to TRBD1. Germline loops: CDR1 MNHEY, CDR2 SVGAGI. This CDR3 has 15 amino acids. J was trimmed by 6 bases and V by 8 bases; bases with no gene match: 11. This chain's CDR3 is CASGGGTGFSQPQHF. In DNA, the CDR3 is TGTGCCAGCGGGGGGGGGACAGGGTTCTCTCAGCCCCAGCATTTT.

The chain recombines TRBV4-3 with TRBJ2-1, with TRBD2 matching 11 bases. CDR3 length: 17 residues. V lost 4 bases to trimming and J lost 6 bases; unmatched junction nucleotides: 11. Germline CDR1 and CDR2: LGHNA and YSLEER. The CDR3, as DNA: TGCGCCAGCAGCCCCCGGACTAGCGGGCAAGTTGGCAATGAGCAGTTCTTC. Its translation: CASSPRTSGQVGNEQFF.

The genes are TRBV5-1 and TRBJ1-1; 7 bases are a match to TRBD1. Germline V CDR1 and CDR2: SGHRS, YFSETQ. The CDR3 totals 13 residues. V lost 4 bases and J lost 7; bases outside the gene matches: 7. CDR3 bases: TGCGCCAGCAGCCTGGACAGGACCTATGAAGCTTTCTTT. Amino acids: CASSLDRTYEAFF.

This clone has only a few counts. The rearrangement joins TRBV9 to TRBJ1-4; 9 bases align to TRBD1. The V segment lost 1 base and the J segment 4 bases; nucleotides outside the gene matches: 8. This CDR3 has 17 residues. Germline CDR1 SGDLS, CDR2 YYNGEE. CDR3 in amino acids: CASSVSQGAYGNEKLFF. Here the CDR3 DNA reads TGTGCCAGCAGCGTATCACAGGGGGCCTATGGTAATGAAAAACTGTTTTTT.

This rearrangement joins TRBV7-2 to TRBJ2-7; D unresolved. The CDR3 totals 11 residues. Per germline, CDR1 SGHTA and CDR2 FQGNSA. V was pared by 2 bases and J by 6 bases, with 5 bases between. The CDR3 sequence: CASSLSAEQYF. In DNA form, the CDR3 reads TGTGCCAGCAGCTTAAGCGCCGAGCAGTACTTC.

The V and J genes are TRBV7-6 and TRBJ1-1, with unresolved D. CDR3 length equals 15 residues. Germline V gives CDR1 SGHVS, CDR2 FNYEAQ. V lost 3 bases, J lost 4 bases, and 15 bases lay in between. The CDR3 is CASSLEAGVGTEAFF. For the CDR3, the DNA is TGTGCCAGCAGCTTGGAGGCCGGGGTGGGCACTGAAGCTTTCTTT.

The chain joins TRBV19 to TRBJ1-1, with 9 bases matching TRBD1. CDR3 length: 16 residues. Unmatched junction bases numbered 10, after V lost 3 bases and J lost 5 bases. Germline CDR1 is LNHDA and CDR2 is SQIVND (reference sequence). The CDR3 coding sequence is TGTGCCAGTAGTATGAGGGTCGGACAGGGGAGTACTGAAGCTTTCTTT. Its translation is CASSMRVGQGSTEAFF.

The J gene is TRBJ2-5, the V gene TRBV7-3; 9 bases fit TRBD2. This CDR3 is built from 13 residues. The V and J ends lost 5 bases and 4 bases, in that order; junction bases with no gene match: 2. CDR1 is SGHTA and CDR2 is FQGTGA in the germline V gene. CDR3 amino acids: CASSLTSGETQYF. CDR3 sequence (DNA): TGTGCCAGCAGCCTGACTAGCGGAGAGACCCAGTACTTC.

V is TRBV27 and J is TRBJ1-3; D gene unclear. From germline, CDR1 is MNHEY and CDR2 SMNVEV (reference sequence). Trimming shortened V by 8 bases and J by 0 bases, and 14 bases separated the two germline ends. The CDR3 consists of 15 residues. This CDR3 reads CASGELGRSGNTIYF. In DNA, the CDR3 is TGTGCCAGCGGTGAGTTGGGCCGCTCTGGAAACACCATATATTTT.

The gene calls are TRBV7-6 and TRBJ1-3; the match to TRBD1 covers 7 bases. V lost 0 bases and J lost 2; bases outside the gene matches: 4. The CDR3 is 16 residues long. Per germline, CDR1 SGHVS and CDR2 FNYEAQ. CDR3 sequence (DNA): TGTGCCAGCAGCTTAGCTGGCAGGGGGACTGGAAACACCATATATTTT. Amino acids: CASSLAGRGTGNTIYF. The variable domain in full, with the rest retrieved from reference TRBV7-6 and TRBJ1-3, is GAGVSQSPRYKVTKRGQDVALRCDPISGHVSLYWYRQALGQGPEFLTYFNYEAQQDKSGLPNDRFSAERPEGSISTLTIQRTEQRDSAMYRCASSLAGRGTGNTIYFGEGSWLTVV.

This clone has ten or more counts. V is TRBV28 and J is TRBJ1-1; possibly TRBD1 for D (6 bases). V dropped 5 bases and J dropped 6 bases, with 13 bases sitting between them. CDR3 length: 13 amino acids. Per the germline V gene, CDR1 is MDHEN and CDR2 is SYDVKM. The CDR3 here is CASSITGLPEAFF. CDR3 DNA: TGTGCCAGCAGTATTACAGGGTTGCCTGAAGCTTTCTTT.